The following is a T cell receptor (beta chain) sequence with its context. This receptor's antigen is unknown. No clone much larger than this one lies a single base away; base qualities are absent. This record comes from a study of long-term antiretroviral therapy in people with HIV (dated by TCRdb to between 2021 and 2024). Regarding the complete study: The earliest samples were collected roughly a decade before the 2015 WHO recommendation for immediate ART, at a time when ART was usually postponed until CD4 counts fell. A retrospective serial study tested whether changes in peripheral blood TRB repertoire composition and diversity were associated with ART initiation and durable HIV suppression. A total of 192 cryopreserved PBMC samples came from roughly 30 adults with confirmed HIV infection and were collected serially over a mean of roughly 6 years (range 1-12). Of the roughly 31 participants with HIV, 10 to 11 were female. No cross-contamination during QIAcube processing was shown when test extractions of a monoclonal T-cell line were performed alongside about 30 polyclonal samples.

Sequencing of the TRB variable region was done with the immunoSEQ hsTCRB v3.0 assay at survey level resolution. The target sequencing depth for TRB was 40,000-50,000 T-cell genomes per sample. Pooled TRB libraries were sequenced on an Illumina MiSeq with a v3 150-cycle kit. Processing in the source paper ran as follows. Analysis of repertoires was carried out in R inside a reproducible Nextflow workflow spanning QC, data transformation and analysis. LymphoSeq2, an R package for exploring AIRR-Seq data, was used to implement custom analyses. Several samples yielding fewer than 5000 total TRB sequences were excluded, leaving 188 analyzed HIV repertoires. Among the 188 retained HIV repertoires, around 60 were collected before ART initiation and approximately 130 were collected after ART initiation. Each repertoire was downsampled to 5000 TRB nucleotide sequences, and summary statistics were averaged across 100 downsampling iterations. Only TRB sequences with CDR3 regions of at least seven amino acids were retained for analysis. Two measures captured diversity: a Shannon entropy-derived clonality score and the Gini coefficient. Repertoire networks linked the top 5000 CDR3 amino acid sequences whenever two sequences differed by an edit distance of one. For TRB CDR3 amino acid sequences, antigen specificity groups and MHC restriction were predicted with GLIPH2. To flag known CMV, EBV, HIV or tissue antigen associations, CDR3 amino acid sequences were matched against VDJdb and McPAS-TCR. Pre-ART, post-ART and control groups were compared with Wilcoxon signed-rank tests and Holm-Bonferroni correction. This immuneACCESS table, as held by TCRdb, lists in-frame sequences with V and J called but not all clones. Of the missing ones, under half trace to an unresolved V gene in checked studies; the others have no known cause. That table is the source of V, J and clone size, and D and trimming were worked out from the DNA. This sample comprises about 25,000 clones, roughly 88% of them detected only once. The ten biggest clones cover roughly 15% of the sample.

What the authors observed across the whole study: Because PBMC availability was limited, only the TCR beta chain was sequenced, with no alpha chain pairing. Because cell numbers in pre-ART samples were limited, unsorted PBMC were profiled instead of sorted CD4+ and CD8+ T cells. No data were available on ART adherence, viral resistance or therapy changes, limiting inferences about post-ART repertoire changes. The samples were dated from about 2003 to 2017, and the ART regimens that were used may be less effective than current ART regimens. Compared with controls, HIV repertoires had narrower CDR3 length ranges, and the network structure pointed to an antigen-experienced repertoire that shifted only slightly toward naive after ART. Expanded TRB clones identified before ART initiation dominated the repertoire at all time points, although this dominance fluctuated and declined in many PLHIV after ART. ART initiation was associated with a significant increase in TRB diversity, but diversity stayed significantly below transplant donor controls even after long-term ART.

To be included, a participant needed at least one PBMC sample from before ART initiation plus at least two post-ART samples. Every participant with HIV received treatment in the United States of America. Before DNA extraction, cryopreserved samples of roughly 1-10 million PBMC were thawed and washed. At the time of the earliest PBMC sample for each participant with HIV, ages ranged from about 23 to 60 years. PBMC samples from each participant spanned 1-4 timepoints before ART initiation and 2-8 timepoints after ART initiation, with a median of 7 samples. For every participant, serial HIV viral load, CD4+ T-cell count, ART history and demographic data were obtained. Genomic DNA was extracted from unsorted PBMC with a Qiagen kit on a QIAcube, processed in batches of 12 samples. The source was unsorted PBMCs, collected about 4.3 years after starting antiretroviral therapy. This receptor was identified in a man in his thirties or forties with HIV.

The DNA is as follows: TGTGCCAGCAGCTTTGGGGACAGGGAATCCGAGACCCAGTACTTC. Translated, it gives CASSFGDRESETQYF. The sequence links TRBV13 to TRBJ2-5, with 9 middle bases fitting TRBD1. The CDR3 numbers 15 residues from cysteine through phenylalanine. The CDR3 DNA has 45 bases and is translated from base 1. Trimmed from V: 3 bases; trimmed from J: 5 bases; junction bases lacking a gene match: 7. In the germline V gene (reference sequence), CDR1 corresponds to PRHDT and CDR2 to FYEKMQ.